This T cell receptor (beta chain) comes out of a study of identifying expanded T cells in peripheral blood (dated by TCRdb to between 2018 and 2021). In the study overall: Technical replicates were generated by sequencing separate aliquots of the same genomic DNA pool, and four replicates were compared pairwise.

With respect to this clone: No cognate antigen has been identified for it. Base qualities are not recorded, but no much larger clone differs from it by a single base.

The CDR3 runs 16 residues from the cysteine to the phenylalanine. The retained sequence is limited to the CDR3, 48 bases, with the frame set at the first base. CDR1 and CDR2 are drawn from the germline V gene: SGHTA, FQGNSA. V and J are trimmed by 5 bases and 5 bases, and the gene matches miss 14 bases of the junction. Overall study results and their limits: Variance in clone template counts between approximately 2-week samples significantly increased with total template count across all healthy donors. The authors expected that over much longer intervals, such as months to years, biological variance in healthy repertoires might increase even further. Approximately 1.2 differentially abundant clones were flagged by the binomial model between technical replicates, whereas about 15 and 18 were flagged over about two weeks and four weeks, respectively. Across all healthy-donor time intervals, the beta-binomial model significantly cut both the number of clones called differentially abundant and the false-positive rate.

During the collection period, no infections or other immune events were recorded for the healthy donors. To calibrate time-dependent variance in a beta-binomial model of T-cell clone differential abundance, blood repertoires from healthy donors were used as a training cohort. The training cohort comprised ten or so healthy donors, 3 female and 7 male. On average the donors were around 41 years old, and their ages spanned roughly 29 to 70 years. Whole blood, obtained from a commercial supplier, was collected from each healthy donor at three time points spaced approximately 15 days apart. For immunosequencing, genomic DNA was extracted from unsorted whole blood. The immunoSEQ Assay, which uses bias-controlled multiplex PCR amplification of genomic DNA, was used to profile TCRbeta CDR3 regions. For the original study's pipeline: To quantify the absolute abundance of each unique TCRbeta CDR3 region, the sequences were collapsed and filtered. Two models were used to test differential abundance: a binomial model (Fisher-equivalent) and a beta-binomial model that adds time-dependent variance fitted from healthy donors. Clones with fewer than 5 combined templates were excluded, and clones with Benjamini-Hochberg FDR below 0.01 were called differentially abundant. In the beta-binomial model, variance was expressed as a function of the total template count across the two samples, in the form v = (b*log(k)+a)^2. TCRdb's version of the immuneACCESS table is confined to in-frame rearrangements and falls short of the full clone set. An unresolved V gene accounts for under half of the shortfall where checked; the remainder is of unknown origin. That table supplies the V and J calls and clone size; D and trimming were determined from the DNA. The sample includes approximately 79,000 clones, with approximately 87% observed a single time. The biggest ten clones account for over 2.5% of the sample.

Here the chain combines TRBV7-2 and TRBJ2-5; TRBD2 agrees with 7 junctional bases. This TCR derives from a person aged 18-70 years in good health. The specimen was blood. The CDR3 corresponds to CASSPGTILSRETQYF. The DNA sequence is TGTGCCAGCAGCCCCGGGACTATCCTTTCGAGGGAGACCCAGTACTTC.